Presented here are 26 T cell receptor beta chains from one specimen sequenced in a study of neurological immune-mediated disorders. Each CDR3 protein gets one entry after TCRdb re-called the 5' RACE reads with MiXCR. The sample includes some 65,000 distinct CDR3 sequences, around 5.2% seen only once; the top ten take about 3%. Sequenced sample: PBMCs. These receptors came from a woman aged 30 to 39 with multiple sclerosis.

In this sample, this clonotype turned up many times. V and J are TRBV7-2 and TRBJ2-1; maybe TRBD2 (5 bases). There are 15 residues in the CDR3. V was shortened by 5 bases and J by 1 base, with 12 bases between the two germline ends. CDR1 and CDR2 (germline): SGHTA, FQGNSA. For the CDR3, the DNA is TGTGCCAGCAGCCGAGAGGGAACTTCCTACAATGAGCAGTTCTTC. Translated: CASSREGTSYNEQFF.

This clonotype has a count of ten or more. The chain carries TRBV12-3 or TRBV12-4 and TRBJ2-7; D may be TRBD1 (7 bases). V lost 1 base to trimming and J lost 4 bases, with 11 bases between them. This CDR3 region has 14 residues. DNA of the CDR3: TGTGCCAGCAGTTTAGAACAGGGGAGGTACGAGCAGTACTTC. Translation: CASSLEQGRYEQYF.

This clonotype was detected a few times. The chain employs TRBV5-1 and TRBJ2-3, with TRBD2 identical over 7 bases. Unmatched junction bases numbered 12, after V lost 4 bases and J lost 4 bases. CDR3 length equals 16 residues. Germline CDR1 and CDR2: SGHRS and YFSETQ. The CDR3 loop is CASSPGASGYSDTQYF. The CDR3 coding sequence is TGCGCCAGCAGCCCCGGGGCTAGCGGATATTCAGATACGCAGTATTTT.

This clonotype was seen at least ten times. This chain joins TRBV5-1 and TRBJ2-6; D possibly uses TRBD1 or TRBD2 (5 bases each). The germline V and J ends were trimmed by 2 bases and 0 bases, with 12 bases remaining between them. There are 17 residues in the CDR3. Germline CDR1 and CDR2: SGHRS and YFSETQ. CDR3 protein: CASSFSPGSSGANVLTF. In DNA form, the CDR3 reads TGCGCCAGCAGCTTCTCTCCAGGGAGCTCTGGGGCCAACGTCCTGACTTTC. Filled out from reference TRBV5-1 and TRBJ2-6, the complete variable domain reads KAGVTQTPRYLIKTRGQQVTLSCSPISGHRSVSWYQQTPGQGLQFLFEYFSETQRNKGNFPGRFSGRQFSNSRSEMNVSTLELGDSALYLCASSFSPGSSGANVLTFGAGSRLTVL.

This clonotype was detected ten times or more. V and J are TRBV5-5 and TRBJ2-7; no reliable D call. This CDR3 spans 15 amino acids. V was trimmed by 0 bases and J by 0 bases, leaving 10 bases between them. The germline V gene encodes CDR1 SGHKS and CDR2 YYEKEE (reference sequence). CDR3 protein: CASSLAWSDSYEQYF. The CDR3 DNA is TGTGCCAGCAGCTTGGCCTGGTCGGACTCCTACGAGCAGTACTTC.

This clonotype appeared many times. J is TRBJ1-1 and V is TRBV20-1; D possibly corresponds to TRBD1 (5 bases). This CDR3 comprises 14 residues. Germline V gene sequence: CDR1 DFQATT, CDR2 SNEGSKA (reference sequence). V lost 3 bases and J 8 bases, leaving 19 bases between the germline ends. The chain's CDR3 is CSASVETEYKEAFF. The CDR3 DNA sequence: TGCAGTGCTAGTGTGGAGACAGAGTATAAGGAAGCTTTCTTT.

This clonotype has only a few counts. J is TRBJ2-7 and V is TRBV18, with 7 bases fitting TRBD2. CDR3 length equals 16 residues. The germline V gene has CDR1 KGHSH and CDR2 LQKENI. The V and J ends lost 3 bases and 2 bases, in that order; junction bases with no gene match: 10. CDR3 sequence (DNA): TGTGCCAGCTCACCGCGCGAGGGGAGGGTAGCCTACGAGCAGTACTTC. Encoded protein: CASSPREGRVAYEQYF.

This clonotype was detected a few times. The chain carries TRBV5-1 and TRBJ2-7, with D tentatively TRBD1 (5 bases). Germline CDR1 and CDR2: SGHRS and YFSETQ. This CDR3 comprises 16 residues. Trimming pared 0 bases from V and 2 bases from J, leaving 15 bases between. The CDR3 sequence: CASSLDRKMTAYEQYF. DNA of the CDR3: TGCGCCAGCAGCTTGGACAGAAAGATGACAGCCTACGAGCAGTACTTC. The full variable domain, in which reference TRBV5-1 and TRBJ2-7 provide the parts outside the CDR3, is KAGVTQTPRYLIKTRGQQVTLSCSPISGHRSVSWYQQTPGQGLQFLFEYFSETQRNKGNFPGRFSGRQFSNSRSEMNVSTLELGDSALYLCASSLDRKMTAYEQYFGPGTRLTVT.

The sample holds many counts of this clonotype. This chain links TRBV2 with TRBJ1-4, with D perhaps TRBD1 (6 bases). Trimming left V 5 bases short and J 14 bases short, with 21 bases between. In germline, CDR1 is SNHLY, CDR2 FYNNEI. This CDR3 spans 14 amino acids. In DNA, the CDR3 is TGTGCCAGCAGTCTCGCTGCAGGGGCGGAACTGCTGTTTTTT. It encodes CASSLAAGAELLFF.

Many counts were recorded for this clonotype. J is TRBJ1-1 and V is TRBV29-1; D remains ambiguous. The CDR3 is made up of 11 amino acids. Trimming took off 6 bases at V and 0 bases at J, with 5 bases between the two ends. Germline CDR1 and CDR2: SQVTM and ANQGSEA. CDR3 coding DNA: TGCAGCGTGTCCATGAACACTGAAGCTTTCTTT. Translation: CSVSMNTEAFF. Full variable domain (remainder filled in from reference TRBV29-1 and TRBJ1-1): SAVISQKPSRDICQRGTSLTIQCQVDSQVTMMFWYRQQPGQSLTLIATANQGSEATYESGFVIDKFPISRPNLTFSTLTVSNMSPEDSSIYLCSVSMNTEAFFGQGTRLTVV.

Notes on this clonotype: The junction departs from germline at one end; a sequencing error may be responsible. The chain has TRBV7-2 and TRBJ1-5; D might be TRBD1 (5 bases). The CDR3 has 14 residues. The germline gives CDR1 SGHTA, CDR2 FQGNSA. CDR3 sequence reads: CASSLTQGGQPQNF. CDR3 DNA: TGTGCCAGCAGCTTAACCCAGGGCGGTCAGCCCCAGAATTTT.

This clonotype was observed at least ten times. The V gene is TRBV20-1, the J gene TRBJ2-7; no reliable D call. Germline assignment: CDR1 DFQATT and CDR2 SNEGSKA (reference sequence). CDR3 length: 12 residues. V was trimmed by 1 base and J by 5 bases, leaving 9 bases between them. For the CDR3, the DNA is TGCAGTGCTAGAGCGACTGTCAACGAGCAGTACTTC. Translation: CSARATVNEQYF.

This clonotype occurred many times. The V call is TRBV5-1, the J call TRBJ2-3; tentatively, D is TRBD1 (5 bases). CDR1 is SGHRS and CDR2 is YFSETQ in the germline V gene. The V and J ends lost 2 bases and 4 bases respectively, with 17 bases between them. CDR3 length equals 16 residues. CDR3 sequence reads: CASSLLDSLWADTQYF. As DNA, the CDR3 is TGCGCCAGCAGCTTACTCGACAGTCTCTGGGCAGATACGCAGTATTTT.

This clonotype was counted many times. This chain links TRBV20-1 with TRBJ1-2; D is unclear. Trimming stripped 3 bases from V and 0 bases from J, with 11 bases between. This CDR3 is 14 amino acids long. Germline CDR1 and CDR2: DFQATT and SNEGSKA (reference sequence). CDR3 DNA sequence: TGCAGTGCTAGGGAGACTGGTGCTAACTATGGCTACACCTTC. Translation gives CSARETGANYGYTF.

To note about this clonotype: A junction boundary mismatches the germline segment, possibly from a read error. J is TRBJ1-5 and V is TRBV29-1; D gene uncertain. CDR1 SQVTM and CDR2 ANQGSEA come from the germline V gene. The CDR3 is 14 residues long. The CDR3 spells CSVRDSDVLQPQNF. The CDR3 DNA reads as TGCAGCGTAAGGGATTCGGACGTTCTTCAGCCCCAGAATTTT.

There are many counts of this clonotype. This chain uses TRBV5-1 with TRBJ2-7; perhaps D is TRBD1 or TRBD2 (5 bases each). Germline V gene sequence: CDR1 SGHRS, CDR2 YFSETQ. Trimming took off 3 bases at V and 4 bases at J, with 11 bases between the two ends. The CDR3 is 13 amino acids. CDR3 bases: TGCGCCAGCAGCTACCGGGGCCTATACGAGCAGTACTTC. Translating it yields CASSYRGLYEQYF.

The rearrangement joins TRBV24-1 to TRBJ2-3; a possible D gene is TRBD2 (6 bases). The CDR3 length is 14 residues. The germline gives CDR1 KGHDR, CDR2 SFDVKD. V was pared by 6 bases and J by 4 bases, with 13 bases between. CDR3 DNA sequence: TGTGCCACCAGTCGGTGGGGGGACGCAGATACGCAGTATTTT. Translated, it gives CATSRWGDADTQYF.

Ten or more counts support this clonotype. V is TRBV4-2 and J is TRBJ2-1; weak D call: TRBD2 (5 bases). Per the germline V gene, CDR1 is LGHNA and CDR2 is YNFKEQ. There are 16 residues in the CDR3. V was pared by 2 bases and J by 5 bases, with 16 bases between. CDR3 loop: CASSQTPWRADNEQFF. CDR3 sequence (DNA): TGTGCCAGCAGCCAAACCCCCTGGCGGGCAGACAATGAGCAGTTCTTC.

This rearrangement joins TRBV27 to TRBJ2-5; 7 nucleotides align to TRBD2. The CDR3 has 13 amino acids. After removal of 3 bases from V and 7 bases from J, the junction contained 5 bases not matched to a gene. Looked up from germline, CDR1 is MNHEY and CDR2 is SMNVEV (reference sequence). Here the CDR3 reads CASSFVGGGTQYF. CDR3 nucleotides: TGTGCCAGCAGTTTTGTGGGGGGGGGGACCCAGTACTTC.

Ten or more counts support this clonotype. The gene calls are TRBV5-1 and TRBJ2-1; 13 nucleotides line up with TRBD2. Germline V gene data show CDR1 as SGHRS and CDR2 as YFSETQ. The CDR3 loop spans 15 amino acids. V lost 1 base, J lost 5 bases, and 0 bases stayed unmatched. CDR3 coding DNA: TGCGCCAGCAGCTTGACTAGCGGGGGGGACAATGAGCAGTTCTTC. As protein: CASSLTSGGDNEQFF.

This clonotype has a count of ten or more. The V gene is TRBV20-1, the J gene TRBJ1-6, with 9 bases that match TRBD1. The CDR3 contains 14 residues. Germline values: CDR1 DFQATT, CDR2 SNEGSKA (reference sequence). J lost 10 bases, V lost 6 bases, and 10 bases had no gene match. The CDR3 protein is CSAPGDREWSPLHF. CDR3 coding DNA: TGCAGTGCCCCCGGGGACAGGGAATGGTCACCCCTCCACTTT.

This clonotype was counted many times. The rearrangement links TRBV10-3 to TRBJ2-5; D uncertain. The CDR3 spans 15 residues. V lost 2 bases and J 2 bases, leaving 12 bases between the germline ends. Germline V gene data show CDR1 as ENHRY and CDR2 as SYGVKD. The CDR3 loop is CAISEPGSPQETQYF. DNA of the CDR3: TGTGCCATCAGTGAGCCGGGTAGTCCTCAAGAGACCCAGTACTTC.

This clonotype has ten or more counts. The rearrangement links TRBV20-1 to TRBJ2-4; tentative D call: TRBD1 (6 bases). Trimming took 2 bases from V and 5 from J, leaving 10 bases between them. From germline, CDR1 is DFQATT and CDR2 SNEGSKA (reference sequence). This CDR3 contains 13 residues. The CDR3 nucleotides read TGCAGTGCTAGATCTTGGACAGAAAACATTCAGTACTTC. As protein: CSARSWTENIQYF.

There are a few counts of this clonotype. This sequence joins TRBV10-3 and TRBJ1-4, with D maybe TRBD1 (6 bases). Germline CDR1 reads ENHRY; CDR2 reads SYGVKD. V lost 2 bases and J lost 7, with 17 bases in between. The CDR3 consists of 16 residues. CDR3 residues: CAISEEGGGRREKLFF. Written as DNA, the CDR3 is TGTGCCATCAGTGAGGAGGGGGGAGGGCGACGTGAAAAACTGTTTTTT.

This clonotype was detected a few times. The J gene is TRBJ2-3, the V gene TRBV20-1, with 7 bases identical to TRBD2. Per the germline V gene, CDR1 is DFQATT and CDR2 is SNEGSKA (reference sequence). V lost 0 bases and J lost 0; bases outside the gene matches: 6. The CDR3 totals 16 residues. In DNA, the CDR3 is TGCAGTGCTAGAGATCCGACTAGCCGAAGCACAGATACGCAGTATTTT. Amino acid sequence: CSARDPTSRSTDTQYF.

This clonotype was seen ten or more times. J is TRBJ2-7 and V is TRBV5-1; 7 bases are a match to TRBD2. V lost 5 bases and J lost 3; bases outside the gene matches: 8. The CDR3 is 14 amino acids. Per the germline V gene, CDR1 is SGHRS and CDR2 is YFSETQ. Written as DNA, the CDR3 is TGCGCCAGCAGGGGGCGGGGGTCGTACTACGAGCAGTACTTC. Its protein is CASRGRGSYYEQYF.